This T cell receptor (beta chain) was found in a study of cytomegalovirus exposure and HLA in healthy donors. Germline V gene lookup returns CDR1 MDHEN and CDR2 SYDVKM. V shed 5 bases, J shed 3 bases, and the junction held 6 bases outside the gene matches. This CDR3 comprises 16 residues. PCR amplification relied on 60 Vbeta primers (plus 13 Jbeta primers). Using immunoSEQ multiplex PCR, the repertoire was profiled, and TCRdb retains in-frame clones only, with some absent. This sample has under 250,000 clones; about 82% occur once, and the top ten carry 2% to 2.5%. Sequences were obtained from PBMCs. The chain uses TRBV28 and TRBJ2-3; TRBD2 matches at 12 bases. This receptor was taken from a woman between 45 and 65 years old in good health and CMV-seronegative. CDR3 coding DNA: TGTGCCAGCAGTAACCTAGCGGGAGGGCGGACAGATACGCAGTATTTT. Amino acid sequence: CASSNLAGGRTDTQYF.